This is a list of T cell receptor beta chains from one sample in a study of T cells in Graves' hyperthyroidism and ophthalmopathy. TCRdb reprocessed the multiplex PCR reads with MiXCR, giving one entry per CDR3 protein. The data show a few hundred thousand distinct CDR3 sequences, just under 25% seen once. Sequencing was carried out using blood. The receptors come from a man aged 45-65 years with Graves' hyperthyroidism. Both conserved end residues are part of each CDR3. D genes are given only for firm matches. Clone size is not always given. Where it is, it says once, few, many or a class for expanded clones.

TRBJ2-1 | TRBD2 | few | TRBV5-6 | TGTGCCAGCAGCTTGGGTCGGGTAGCGGGAGTCTACAGCAATGAGCAGTTCTTC | CASSLGRVAGVYSNEQFF
TRBJ2-3 | - | - | TRBV12-3/TRBV12-4 | TGTGCCAGCAGTTTAATGGCGAGTGAGGGTACGCAGTGTTTT | CASSLMASEGTQCF
TRBJ1-1 | TRBD1 | - | TRBV19 | TGTGCCAGTAGTTCCGGGACAGGGGATATTCACGCTGAAGCTTTCTTT | CASSSGTGDIHAEAFF
TRBJ2-3 | TRBD2 | - | TRBV20-1 | TGCAGTGCTGGCGGCGGGAGTTACACAGATACGCAGTATTTT | CSAGGGSYTDTQYF
TRBJ2-5 | TRBD1 | few | TRBV20-1 | TGCAGTGCGGGTTACAGGGGGCAAGAGACCCAGTACTTC | CSAGYRGQETQYF
TRBJ2-1 | - | - | TRBV10-3 | TGTGCCATCAAAGGACAGAGCTCCTACAATGAGCAGTTCTTC | CAIKGQSSYNEQFF
TRBJ2-7 | - | - | TRBV4-1 | TGCGCCAGCAGCTACCGGGACCCATCCTACGAGCAGTACTTC | CASSYRDPSYEQYF
TRBJ2-1 | TRBD2 | many | TRBV24-1 | TGTGCCACCAGTGAAGAGCGGGACGGTAATGAGCAGTTCTTC | CATSEERDGNEQFF
TRBJ2-3 | - | few | TRBV29-1 | TGCAGCGTCCCCGCTCGGCTAGTCACAGATACGCAGTATTTT | CSVPARLVTDTQYF
TRBJ2-2 | - | - | TRBV27 | TGTGCCAGCAGTTTAAGGTCCCCCAAGAACACCGGGGAGCTGTTTTTT | CASSLRSPKNTGELFF
TRBJ2-5 | - | many | TRBV3-1 | TGTGCCAGCAGCCAACTAGAGACCCAGTACTTC | CASSQLETQYF
TRBJ2-1 | - | - | TRBV15 | TGTGCCACCAGCAGAGAAGGGGTTGTATGGAATGAGCAGTTCTTC | CATSREGVVWNEQFF
TRBJ1-6 | - | - | TRBV12-3/TRBV12-4 | TGTGCCAGCAGTTTTAAAAACGGCTCACCCCTCCACTTT | CASSFKNGSPLHF
TRBJ1-5 | - | few | TRBV13 | TGTGCCAGCAGCTTTTCCGGGAGTGGGAATCAGCCCCAGCATTTT | CASSFSGSGNQPQHF
TRBJ1-2 | - | - | TRBV12-3/TRBV12-4 | TGTGCCAGCAGTTCCGGACAGATCTATGGCTACACCTTC | CASSSGQIYGYTF
TRBJ1-2 | - | - | TRBV5-6 | TGTGCCAGCAGCTTTCCGGGGGCGGCATTCGGGGGCTACACCTTC | CASSFPGAAFGGYTF
TRBJ1-2 | - | - | TRBV6-1 | TGTGCCAGCAGTGAAGGAGACGGTGCGTTCTATGGCTACACCTTC | CASSEGDGAFYGYTF
TRBJ2-7 | - | few | TRBV10-3 | TGTGCCATCAGCACACAGGGTCGCGAGCAGTACTTC | CAISTQGREQYF
TRBJ2-3 | - | - | TRBV6-1 | TGTGCCAGCAGTGATCTAGGGAGGCAGACAGATACGCAGTATTTT | CASSDLGRQTDTQYF
TRBJ2-3 | TRBD2 | - | TRBV5-1 | TGCGCCAGCAGCGAGGGACTACCGCAGTATTTT | CASSEGLPQYF
TRBJ2-7 | - | many | TRBV11-2 | TGTGCCAGCAGCCCAAGAACATTTGCCTACGAGCAGTACTTC | CASSPRTFAYEQYF
TRBJ1-2 | - | - | TRBV20-1 | TGCAGTGGTCTGGGGATCTATGGCTACACCTTC | CSGLGIYGYTF
TRBJ1-5 | TRBD1 | many | TRBV2 | TGTGCCAGCAGTGGGGGTGAGGGGGCGAGGCAGCCCCAGCATTTT | CASSGGEGARQPQHF
TRBJ2-5 | TRBD2 | few | TRBV20-1 | TGCAGTGCTAGCGAGGGGACTAGCGGGAGAGTAAAAGAGACCCAGTACTTC | CSASEGTSGRVKETQYF
TRBJ1-1 | - | few | TRBV28 | TGTGCCAGCAGCTTGGGGCCGGCTTTGAACACTGAAGCTTTCTTT | CASSLGPALNTEAFF
TRBJ2-7 | TRBD1 | - | TRBV5-1 | TGCGCCAGCAGCTCCGGACAGGGGACACGCGAGCAGTACTTC | CASSSGQGTREQYF
TRBJ2-7 | - | - | TRBV5-1 | TGCGCCAGCAGCTTGGTATACCGCCGGCGCTACGAGCAGTACTTC | CASSLVYRRRYEQYF
TRBJ2-7 | - | - | TRBV18 | TGTGCCAGCTCACCGGACGGTGGAGGGCCCTACGAGCAGTACTTC | CASSPDGGGPYEQYF
TRBJ2-5 | - | many | TRBV7-3 | TGTGCCAGCAGCTTAGGGGCAAGTGAGACCCAGTACTTC | CASSLGASETQYF
TRBJ1-3 | - | - | TRBV24-1 | TGTGCCACCAGTGACCCGACAGAGACTGGAAACACCATATATTTT | CATSDPTETGNTIYF
TRBJ2-1 | TRBD2 | - | TRBV5-1 | TGCGCCAGCAGCCCGGAGCCTAGCGGGAGCTACAATGAGCAGTTCTTC | CASSPEPSGSYNEQFF
TRBJ2-2 | - | - | TRBV13 | TGTGCCAGCAGCTTAGCTGGAGAGGTCGGGGAGCTGTTTTTT | CASSLAGEVGELFF
TRBJ2-2 | TRBD2 | few | TRBV6-1 | TGTGCCAGCAGTGGCGGGACTAGCGGGAGTGTTACCGGGGAGCTGTTTTTT | CASSGGTSGSVTGELFF
TRBJ1-4 | TRBD1 | few | TRBV7-6 | TGTGCCAGCAGCCGGCGACAGGGAGAGCAAAAACTGTTTTTT | CASSRRQGEQKLFF
TRBJ2-1 | - | many | TRBV12-3/TRBV12-4 | TGTGCCAGCCGCGGCAGGAGATACAATGAGCAGTTCTTC | CASRGRRYNEQFF